A single sample is the source of the 21 T cell receptor beta chains below, sequenced in a study of OX40 agonist ivuxolimab in advanced cancers. TCRdb's table, derived via immunoSEQ multiplex PCR, lists solely in-frame clones and lacks some. This table holds 60,000 to 80,000 clones, around 83% found once. Source: CD4+ or CD8+ T cells sorted from blood, taken in a trial of the OX40 agonist ivuxolimab. The origin of the receptors is an adult with an advanced solid tumor such as melanoma, head and neck, liver or kidney cancer.

A single count supports this clone. The chain employs TRBV18 and TRBJ2-5, with D perhaps matching TRBD2 (6 bases). CDR1 is KGHSH, CDR2 LQKENI, per germline. This CDR3 is 14 amino acids long. With 4 bases removed from V and 5 bases from J, the gap between germline ends came to 14 bases. The CDR3 reads CASSLSRRAETQYF. In DNA, the CDR3 is TGTGCCAGCTCACTCTCAAGGAGGGCTGAGACCCAGTACTTC.

This chain connects TRBV9 to TRBJ2-5; possibly TRBD1 for D (6 bases). The CDR3 contains 14 residues. The germline V gene has CDR1 SGDLS and CDR2 YYNGEE. Trimming removed 4 bases from V and 5 bases from J, with 15 bases in between. The CDR3 sequence: CASSLLGAGETQYF. In nucleotides, the CDR3 is TGTGCCAGCAGCCTGCTGGGGGCAGGGGAGACCCAGTACTTC.

The rearrangement uses TRBV25-1 and TRBJ1-4; TRBD1 is a possible D gene (6 bases). The CDR3 sequence is 16 residues long. CDR1 is MGHDK and CDR2 is SYGVNS in the germline V gene. The V gene lost 3 bases and the J gene lost 3 bases, with 14 bases spanning the gap. The CDR3 DNA reads TGTGCCAGCAGTGACCGTAAACAGGGATCTAATGAAAAACTGTTTTTT. Its protein is CASSDRKQGSNEKLFF.

The genes are TRBV4-1 and TRBJ2-2, with TRBD1 matching 8 bases. V lost 6 bases and J lost 0; bases outside the gene matches: 3. From germline, CDR1 is MGHRA and CDR2 YSYEKL. This CDR3 comprises 15 residues. Here the CDR3 DNA reads TGCGCCAGCAGTGGACAGGGCGCGAACACCGGGGAGCTGTTTTTT. It is translated as CASSGQGANTGELFF.

This chain connects TRBV7-2 to TRBJ2-7, with D perhaps matching TRBD1 (5 bases). The CDR3 has 13 residues. Trimming took 5 bases from V and 4 from J, leaving 12 bases between them. Germline-derived CDR1 and CDR2 are SGHTA and FQGNSA. CDR3 sequence: CASSPVTAYEQYF. CDR3 DNA sequence: TGTGCCAGCAGCCCGGTGACAGCTTACGAGCAGTACTTC.

This chain links TRBV28 with TRBJ1-4; D may be TRBD1 (5 bases). Trimming took off 7 bases at V and 3 bases at J, with 6 bases between the two ends. CDR1 is MDHEN, CDR2 SYDVKM, per germline. CDR3 length: 12 amino acids. The CDR3 DNA follows: TGTGCCAGCAACAGGCCTAATGAAAAACTGTTTTTT. Amino acids: CASNRPNEKLFF.

The chain carries TRBV25-1 and TRBJ2-7; 7 bases are a match to TRBD1. Germline V CDR1 and CDR2: MGHDK, SYGVNS. V dropped 3 bases and J dropped 2; count of bases not matched to a gene: 7. This CDR3 has 15 amino acids. CDR3 region: CASSDPGTDPYEQYF. CDR3 nucleotides: TGTGCCAGCAGTGACCCCGGGACAGACCCCTACGAGCAGTACTTC.

This chain links TRBV21-1 with TRBJ1-5; the table's D gene call, TRBD1, was not cross checked with the DNA. TRBV21-1 is listed as a pseudogene. The CDR3 has 18 amino acids. CDR3 in amino acids: CASSKGGRTDDSNQPQHF. The CDR3 DNA reads as TGTGCCAGCAGCAAAGGTGGTCGCACAGATGATAGCAATCAGCCCCAGCATTTT.

In DNA, the CDR3 is TGCGCCAGCAGCCAGGCGACCGGACAAGAGGTGGGCGAGCAGTACTTC. It codes for CASSQATGQEVGEQYF. The V call is TRBV4-3, the J call TRBJ2-7; D may be TRBD1 (5 bases). The germline CDR1 and CDR2 sequences are LGHNA and YSLEER. Trimming pared 3 bases from V and 6 bases from J, leaving 21 bases between. This CDR3 comprises 16 residues.

On this clone: Its ends do not fully match the called genes, so a read error is possible. The chain recombines TRBV19 with TRBJ1-2, with D hard to call. The CDR3 has 13 residues. The V gene's germline CDR1 is LNHDA and CDR2 SQIVND (reference sequence). This CDR3 reads CASSISQESSVLF. CDR3 sequence (DNA): TGTGCCAGTAGTATAAGCCAGGAATCTTCTGTACTCTTC. The full variable domain, with the rest looked up from reference TRBV19 and TRBJ1-2, is DGGITQSPKYLFRKEGQNVTLSCEQNLNHDAMYWYRQDPGQGLRLIYYSQIVNDFQKGDIAEGYSVSREKKESFPLTVTSAQKNPTAFYLCASSISQESSVLFGSGTRLTVV.

This chain links TRBV6-6 with TRBJ1-1; weak D call: TRBD1 (6 bases). V was clipped by 6 bases and J by 8 bases, with 13 bases between them. CDR3 length: 12 amino acids. The germline V gene encodes CDR1 MNHNY and CDR2 SVGAGI (reference sequence). For the CDR3, the DNA is TGTGCCAGCAGAGGGACACTCTGGGAAGCTTTCTTT. It translates to CASRGTLWEAFF.

V is TRBV4-1 and J is TRBJ2-1, with a possible D match to TRBD2 (5 bases). This CDR3 contains 15 residues. Germline V gene lookup returns CDR1 MGHRA and CDR2 YSYEKL. The germline V and J ends were trimmed by 0 bases and 3 bases, with 9 bases remaining between them. For the CDR3, the DNA is TGCGCCAGCAGCCAAGAGCTACGGGGCTACAATGAGCAGTTCTTC. It yields the protein CASSQELRGYNEQFF.

This chain connects TRBV28 to TRBJ1-2; TRBD1 matches at 10 bases. Trimming took 7 bases from V and 4 from J; bases not matched to a gene: 3. The germline CDR1 and CDR2 sequences are MDHEN and SYDVKM. The CDR3 contains 13 residues. CDR3 DNA sequence: TGTGCCAGCATTCGGACAGGGGGCTATGGCTACACCTTC. This encodes CASIRTGGYGYTF.

V gene TRBV19 combines with J gene TRBJ2-4; no clear D gene. The germline V gene has CDR1 LNHDA and CDR2 SQIVND (reference sequence). The CDR3 extends over 15 amino acids. The germline V and J ends were trimmed by 5 bases and 0 bases, with 11 bases remaining between them. The CDR3: CASSQPDLAKNIQYF. CDR3 DNA: TGTGCCAGTAGTCAACCCGATCTAGCCAAAAACATTCAGTACTTC.

This sequence joins TRBV11-3 and TRBJ2-3; a possible D gene is TRBD2 (5 bases). The CDR3 sequence is 15 residues long. Germline V CDR1 and CDR2: SGHNT, YENEEA. V was pared by 1 base and J by 1 base, with 9 bases between. Here the CDR3 DNA reads TGTGCCAGCAGCTTAGGCGCGGGTCGCACAGATACGCAGTATTTT. Translating it yields CASSLGAGRTDTQYF.

This rearrangement joins TRBV5-1 to TRBJ2-7, with D perhaps assigned TRBD1 or TRBD2 (5 bases each). Germline lookup yields CDR1 SGHRS and CDR2 YFSETQ. The CDR3 is 13 residues long. V was trimmed by 1 base and J by 6 bases, leaving 11 bases between them. The DNA of the CDR3 is TGCGCCAGCAGCTTGTCGAGGGGCAGCGAGCAGTACTTC. Residues: CASSLSRGSEQYF.

The rearrangement links TRBV19 to TRBJ2-7; D ambiguous. Trimming cost V 3 bases and J 7 bases, with 16 bases left between them. Germline V gene data show CDR1 as LNHDA and CDR2 as SQIVND (reference sequence). The CDR3 runs 14 residues. CDR3 DNA sequence: TGTGCCAGTAGTATTTCGAGGTTAGCAGGTGAGCAGTACTTC. Translation: CASSISRLAGEQYF.

This chain uses TRBV5-1 with TRBJ2-5; 7 bases map to TRBD2. The CDR3 length is 15 residues. V shed 0 bases and J 5 bases; nucleotides not matched to a gene: 7. CDR1 is SGHRS, CDR2 YFSETQ, per germline. CDR3: CASSLAGRAWETQYF. DNA for the CDR3: TGCGCCAGCAGCTTGGCGGGGAGGGCTTGGGAGACCCAGTACTTC.

This chain links TRBV11-2 with TRBJ2-5, with 8 bases matching TRBD1. J gave up 3 bases and V 2 bases, and 5 bases lay outside the gene matches. The CDR3 contains 15 residues. CDR1 is SGHAT and CDR2 is FQNNGV in the germline V gene. The CDR3 nucleotides read TGTGCCAGCAGCTTACAGGGGGCGCGAGAAGAGACCCAGTACTTC. Its translation: CASSLQGAREETQYF.

Concerning this clone: At one end the junction does not follow the germline gene, possibly because of a read error. Different DNA sequences within this sample yield the same CDR3. This chain links TRBV18 with TRBJ1-1; 7 nucleotides agree with TRBD1. The CDR3 has 14 residues. CDR1 is KGHSH, CDR2 LQKENI, per germline. CDR3 in DNA: TGTGCTAGCTCGCGGGACAGCAAGAACACTGAAGCTTTCTTT. It is translated as CASSRDSKNTEAFF.

This clone was picked up a small number of times. The chain is built from TRBV7-2 and TRBJ2-7, with TRBD2 matching over 15 bases. The ends lost 5 bases at V and 6 bases at J; junction bases unmatched: 14. The CDR3 totals 18 residues. Germline V CDR1 and CDR2: SGHTA, FQGNSA. This CDR3 is CASSHGTSGRTTEAEQYF. The DNA of the CDR3 is TGTGCCAGCAGCCACGGGACTAGCGGGAGGACAACGGAAGCCGAGCAGTACTTC.